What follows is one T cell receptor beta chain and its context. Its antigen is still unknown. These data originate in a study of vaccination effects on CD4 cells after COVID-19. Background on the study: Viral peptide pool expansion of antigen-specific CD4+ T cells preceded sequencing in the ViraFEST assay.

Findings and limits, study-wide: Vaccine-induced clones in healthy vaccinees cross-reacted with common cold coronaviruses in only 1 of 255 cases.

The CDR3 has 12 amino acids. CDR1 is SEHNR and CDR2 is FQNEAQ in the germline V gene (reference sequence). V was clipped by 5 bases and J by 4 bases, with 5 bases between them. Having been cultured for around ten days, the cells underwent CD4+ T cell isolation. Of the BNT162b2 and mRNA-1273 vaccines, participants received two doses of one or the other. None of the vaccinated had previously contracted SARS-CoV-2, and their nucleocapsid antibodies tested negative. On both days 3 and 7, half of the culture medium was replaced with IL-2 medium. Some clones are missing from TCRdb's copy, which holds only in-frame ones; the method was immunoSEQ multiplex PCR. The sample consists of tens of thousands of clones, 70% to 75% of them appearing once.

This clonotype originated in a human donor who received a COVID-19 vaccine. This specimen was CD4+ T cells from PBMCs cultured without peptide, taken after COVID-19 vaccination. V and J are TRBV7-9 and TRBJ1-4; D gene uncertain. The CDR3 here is CASSTINEKLFF. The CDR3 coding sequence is TGTGCCAGCAGCACTATTAATGAAAAACTGTTTTTT. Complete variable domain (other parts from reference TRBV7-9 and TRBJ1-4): DTGVSQNPRHKITKRGQNVTFRCDPISEHNRLYWYRQTLGQGPEFLTYFQNEAQLEKSRLLSDRFSAERPKGSFSTLEIQRTEQGDSAMYLCASSTINEKLFFGSGTQLSVL.